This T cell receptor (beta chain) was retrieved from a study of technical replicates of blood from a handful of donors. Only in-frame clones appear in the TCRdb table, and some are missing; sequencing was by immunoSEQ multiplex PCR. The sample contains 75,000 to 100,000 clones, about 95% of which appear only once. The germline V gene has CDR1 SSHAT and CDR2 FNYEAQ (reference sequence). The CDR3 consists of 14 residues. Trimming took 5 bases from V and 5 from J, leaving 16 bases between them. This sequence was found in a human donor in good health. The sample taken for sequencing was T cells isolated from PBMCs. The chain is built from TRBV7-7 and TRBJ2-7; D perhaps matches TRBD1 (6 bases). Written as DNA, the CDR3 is TGTGCCAGCAGCCGGGACACAGGACTTCACGAGCAGTACTTC. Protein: CASSRDTGLHEQYF. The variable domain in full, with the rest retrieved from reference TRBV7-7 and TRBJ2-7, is GAGVSQSPRYKVTKRGQDVTLRCDPISSHATLYWYQQALGQGPEFLTYFNYEAQPDKSGLPSDRFSAERPEGSISTLTIQRTEQRDSAMYRCASSRDTGLHEQYFGPGTRLTVT.